These T cell receptor beta chains were read from a single sample in a study of OX40 agonist ivuxolimab in advanced cancers. Profiling relied on immunoSEQ multiplex PCR, and the TCRdb table lists in-frame clones only, not all of them. The table shows 60,000 or so clones, with 90% to 95% occurring only once. Sequenced here: CD4+ or CD8+ T cells sorted from blood, sampled in a trial of the OX40 agonist ivuxolimab. The receptors come from an adult with an advanced solid tumor such as melanoma, head and neck, liver or kidney cancer. Both conserved end residues are part of each CDR3. The D gene is left open where the match is weak. Clone sizes are given selectively: once, few, many, or a class where the clone is expanded.

clone size | CDR3 length | J gene | D gene | V gene | CDR3 protein | CDR3 DNA
. | 16 | TRBJ1-4 | . | TRBV19 | CASSIAGPTPSEKLFF | TGTGCCAGTAGTATAGCGGGGCCGACGCCCAGTGAAAAACTGTTTTTT
. | 14 | TRBJ2-1 | . | TRBV9 | CASSAPRTKNEQFF | TGTGCCAGCAGCGCCCCCCGGACTAAAAATGAGCAGTTCTTC
once | 15 | TRBJ2-1 | . | TRBV4-3 | CASSPLSQGNNEQFF | TGCGCCAGCAGCCCGCTGTCACAGGGTAACAATGAGCAGTTCTTC
. | 15 | TRBJ2-2 | . | TRBV27 | CASSSDVSNTGELFF | TGTGCCAGCAGTTCCGACGTTTCGAACACCGGGGAGCTGTTTTTT
. | 14 | TRBJ1-1 | . | TRBV4-3 | CASSHQTGVTEAFF | TGCGCCAGCAGCCATCAAACCGGGGTCACTGAAGCTTTCTTT
. | 12 | TRBJ2-1 | . | TRBV15 | CATSRTGNEQFF | TGTGCCACCAGCAGAACAGGGAATGAGCAGTTCTTC
. | 16 | TRBJ1-2 | . | TRBV28 | CASSRQAGGFNYGYTF | TGTGCCAGCAGTCGACAAGCGGGGGGCTTTAACTATGGCTACACCTTC
. | 11 | TRBJ1-1 | . | TRBV10-2 | CASSVRTEAFF | TGCGCCAGCAGTGTGCGGACTGAAGCTTTCTTT
. | 15 | TRBJ2-1 | TRBD1 | TRBV27 | CASSPGTGVYNEQFF | TGTGCCAGCAGTCCCGGGACAGGGGTCTACAATGAGCAGTTCTTC
. | 15 | TRBJ2-5 | . | TRBV4-2 | CASSQDRGATETQYF | TGTGCCAGCAGCCAAGATCGGGGGGCCACAGAGACCCAGTACTTC
. | 14 | TRBJ2-1 | TRBD1 | TRBV23-1 | CASSHGQGANEQFF | TGCGCCAGCAGTCATGGGCAGGGGGCCAATGAGCAGTTCTTC
. | 15 | TRBJ2-7 | TRBD2 | TRBV5-1 | CASSLGLAGGNEQYF | TGCGCCAGCAGCTTGGGCCTAGCGGGAGGCAACGAGCAGTACTTC
. | 14 | TRBJ2-5 | . | TRBV27 | CASSFGRSQETQYF | TGTGCCAGCAGTTTTGGCAGGTCCCAAGAGACCCAGTACTTC
. | 13 | TRBJ2-5 | . | TRBV5-4 | CASSFGGEETQYF | TGTGCCAGCAGCTTTGGAGGCGAAGAGACCCAGTACTTC
. | 13 | TRBJ2-7 | TRBD2 | TRBV7-9 | CASSLVSGNEQYF | TGTGCCAGCAGCTTAGTCAGCGGGAACGAGCAGTACTTC
. | 15 | TRBJ2-5 | . | TRBV18 | CASSPSTVSPETQYF | TGTGCCAGCTCACCATCGACAGTATCCCCAGAGACCCAGTACTTC
. | 19 | TRBJ1-4 | . | TRBV11-2 | CASSLGFADTLSTNEKLFF | TGTGCCAGCAGCCTAGGCTTCGCAGATACGCTTTCAACTAATGAAAAACTGTTTTTT
. | 14 | TRBJ2-5 | TRBD1 | TRBV5-1 | CASGMDRGLETQYF | TGCGCCAGCGGCATGGACAGGGGTCTGGAGACCCAGTACTTC
. | 15 | TRBJ1-1 | . | TRBV28 | CASSPGRLMNTEAFF | TGTGCCAGCAGCCCCGGGAGGTTGATGAACACTGAAGCTTTCTTT
few | 12 | TRBJ1-2 | . | TRBV7-9 | CASSLFFDGYTF | TGTGCCAGCAGCTTGTTTTTCGATGGCTACACCTTC
. | 18 | TRBJ2-2 | . | TRBV9 | CASSVVATVKSNTGELFF | TGTGCCAGCAGCGTAGTCGCGACAGTTAAATCCAACACCGGGGAGCTGTTTTTT
. | 16 | TRBJ2-5 | . | TRBV4-3 | CASSQDRRISDETQYF | TGCGCCAGCAGCCAAGATCGAAGGATCTCGGACGAGACCCAGTACTTC
. | 18 | TRBJ2-3 | TRBD2 | TRBV27 | CASSLQTRASGRTDTQYF | TGTGCCAGCAGTCTTCAAACCCGGGCTAGCGGGAGGACAGATACGCAGTATTTT
. | 14 | TRBJ2-1 | . | TRBV11-2 | CASSGAASYNEQFF | TGTGCCAGCAGCGGGGCAGCCTCCTACAATGAGCAGTTCTTC